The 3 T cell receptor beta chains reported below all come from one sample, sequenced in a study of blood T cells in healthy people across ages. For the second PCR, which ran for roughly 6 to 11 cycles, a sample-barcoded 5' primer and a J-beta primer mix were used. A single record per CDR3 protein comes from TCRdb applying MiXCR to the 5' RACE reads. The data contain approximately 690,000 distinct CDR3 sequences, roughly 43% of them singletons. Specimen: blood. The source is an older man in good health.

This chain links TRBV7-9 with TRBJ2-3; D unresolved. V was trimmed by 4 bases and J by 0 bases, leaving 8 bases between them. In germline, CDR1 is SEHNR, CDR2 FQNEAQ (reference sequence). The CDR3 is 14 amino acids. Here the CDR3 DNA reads TGTGCCAGCAGCTCAGGACGGAGCACAGATACGCAGTATTTT. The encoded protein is CASSSGRSTDTQYF.

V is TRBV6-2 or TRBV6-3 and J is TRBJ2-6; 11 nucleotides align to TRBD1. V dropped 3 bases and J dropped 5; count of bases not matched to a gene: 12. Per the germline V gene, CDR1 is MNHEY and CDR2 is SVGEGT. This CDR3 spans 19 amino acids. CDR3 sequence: CASSYWGGQGATRANVLTF. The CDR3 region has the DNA TGTGCCAGCAGTTATTGGGGCGGACAGGGGGCAACTAGGGCCAACGTCCTGACTTTC.

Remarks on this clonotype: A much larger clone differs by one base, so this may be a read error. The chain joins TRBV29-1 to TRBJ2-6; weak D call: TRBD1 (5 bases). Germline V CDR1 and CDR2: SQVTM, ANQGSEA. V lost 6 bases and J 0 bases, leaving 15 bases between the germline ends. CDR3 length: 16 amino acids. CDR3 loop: CSVDAGSRSGANVLTF. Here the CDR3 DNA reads TGCAGCGTGGATGCAGGGTCCCGCTCTGGGGCCAACGTCCTGACTTTC.